These 29 T cell receptor beta chains were sequenced from one sample in a study of blood T cell repertoires in COVID-19. Libraries were prepared by immunoSEQ multiplex PCR; TCRdb keeps only in-frame clonotypes and omits some of them. The table lists 31,000 or so clones, more than 70% of them singletons. The sequenced material came from peripheral blood. All receptors come from a human donor in a cohort sampled during active COVID-19.

The CDR3 sequence is CASSDSLAKNIQYF. CDR3 in DNA: TGTGCCAGCTCCGACAGTCTAGCCAAAAACATTCAGTACTTC. V and J are TRBV18 and TRBJ2-4; a weak D match, TRBD1 (5 bases). The CDR3 is 14 residues long. From germline, CDR1 is KGHSH and CDR2 LQKENI. The V and J ends lost 6 bases and 0 bases respectively, with 9 bases between them.

This clone was seen a single time. CDR3 loop: CASSYSGGATDTQYF. The DNA of the CDR3 is TGTGCCAGCAGCTACTCCGGGGGGGCGACAGATACGCAGTATTTT. The V call is TRBV7-6, the J call TRBJ2-3; 8 bases are a match to TRBD2. CDR1 is SGHVS and CDR2 is FNYEAQ in the germline V gene. V lost 4 bases and J lost 3; bases outside the gene matches: 6. The length of the CDR3 is 15 residues.

The V and J genes are TRBV5-1 and TRBJ2-7, with TRBD1 matching over 8 bases. The CDR3 has 14 amino acids. Germline V CDR1 and CDR2: SGHRS, YFSETQ. V was clipped by 3 bases and J by 7 bases; unmatched bases: 9. The CDR3 here is CASSYGQGVWEQYF. The CDR3 nucleotides are TGCGCCAGCAGCTACGGACAGGGAGTGTGGGAGCAGTACTTC.

V is TRBV7-9 and J is TRBJ2-1, with 11 bases lining up with TRBD2. V was pared by 3 bases and J by 3 bases, with 1 base of the junction left unmatched. The germline V gene encodes CDR1 SEHNR and CDR2 FQNEAQ (reference sequence). The CDR3 runs 15 residues. CDR3 sequence (DNA): TGTGCCAGCAGCTTGGGACTAGCGGTCTACAATGAGCAGTTCTTC. The encoded protein is CASSLGLAVYNEQFF. The variable domain in full, completed from reference TRBV7-9 and TRBJ2-1, reads DTGVSQNPRHKITKRGQNVTFRCDPISEHNRLYWYRQTLGQGPEFLTYFQNEAQLEKSRLLSDRFSAERPKGSFSTLEIQRTEQGDSAMYLCASSLGLAVYNEQFFGPGTRLTVL.

The chain links TRBV30 to TRBJ1-5; D may be TRBD1 (5 bases). The CDR3 is 14 amino acids. V dropped 2 bases and J dropped 5 bases, with 13 bases sitting between them. Looked up from germline, CDR1 is GTSNPN and CDR2 is SVGIG (reference sequence). CDR3 sequence (DNA): TGTGCCTGGAGTCTAGGACACCAAGATCAGCCCCAGCATTTT. Protein: CAWSLGHQDQPQHF.

CDR3 DNA sequence: TGTGCCATCAGTGGGGAGGTGGAGGGAAGGAGCTCCTACGAGCAGTACTTC. Its translation is CAISGEVEGRSSYEQYF. The chain links TRBV10-3 to TRBJ2-7, with D possibly being TRBD2 (6 bases). CDR1 and CDR2 from the germline V gene are ENHRY and SYGVKD. V was pared by 4 bases and J by 0 bases, with 19 bases between. The CDR3 extends over 17 amino acids.

The V gene is TRBV5-8, the J gene TRBJ1-6, with D tentatively TRBD1 (6 bases). The CDR3 runs 15 residues. The germline V and J ends were trimmed by 0 bases and 10 bases, with 14 bases remaining between them. CDR1 SGHTS and CDR2 YDEGEE come from the germline V gene. The CDR3 reads CASSLGGAQGSPLHF. CDR3 coding DNA: TGTGCCAGCAGCTTGGGTGGGGCGCAGGGGTCACCCCTCCACTTT.

The chain uses TRBV6-2 or TRBV6-3 and TRBJ1-2, with 9 nucleotides matching TRBD1. The CDR3 is made up of 15 amino acids. V lost 6 bases to trimming and J lost 4 bases; unmatched junction nucleotides: 9. Germline V lookup: CDR1 MNHEY, CDR2 SVGEGT. CDR3 sequence (DNA): TGTGCCAGCAGCCCAGGGACAGGGCGGGCCTATGGCTACACCTTC. This encodes CASSPGTGRAYGYTF.

The rearrangement uses TRBV6-5 and TRBJ2-3; 8 bases map to TRBD2. This CDR3 has 14 residues. Germline CDR1 reads MNHEY; CDR2 reads SVGAGI. V lost 7 bases to trimming and J lost 2 bases; unmatched junction nucleotides: 5. The CDR3 sequence: CASTAGGNTDTQYF. The CDR3 DNA reads as TGTGCCAGCACGGCGGGAGGAAACACAGATACGCAGTATTTT.

This chain connects TRBV2 to TRBJ1-1, with 7 bases fitting TRBD1. The germline gives CDR1 SNHLY, CDR2 FYNNEI. The J segment lost 3 bases and the V segment lost 4 bases, leaving 2 bases of the junction unmatched. The CDR3 is made up of 13 amino acids. The CDR3 reads CASSATGDTEAFF. In DNA form, the CDR3 reads TGTGCCAGCAGTGCTACAGGGGACACTGAAGCTTTCTTT.

This rearrangement joins TRBV12-3 or TRBV12-4 to TRBJ2-2, with 11 bases identical to TRBD1. CDR3 length: 13 amino acids. V lost 9 bases to trimming and J lost 6 bases; unmatched junction nucleotides: 3. The CDR3 DNA is TGTGCCAGGGGGGACAGGGGGTCCGGGGAGCTGTTTTTT. Translation: CARGDRGSGELFF.

This rearrangement joins TRBV7-8 to TRBJ1-6; D may be TRBD1 (5 bases). The length of the CDR3 is 15 residues. Per germline, CDR1 SGHVS and CDR2 FQNEAQ. Trimming took off 2 bases at V and 6 bases at J, with 11 bases between the two ends. CDR3 sequence: CASSLTGGGNSPLHF. Written as DNA, the CDR3 is TGTGCCAGCAGCTTAACGGGGGGAGGTAATTCACCCCTCCACTTT.

The chain employs TRBV6-5 and TRBJ2-1; D perhaps matches TRBD2 (5 bases). The germline V and J ends were trimmed by 6 bases and 4 bases, with 16 bases remaining between them. The germline CDR1 and CDR2 sequences are MNHEY and SVGAGI. The CDR3 runs to 15 residues. CDR3 DNA sequence: TGTGCCAGCAGCTCGGACGGAGGCTTATACAATGAGCAGTTCTTC. The encoded protein is CASSSDGGLYNEQFF.

The rearrangement links TRBV3-1 (or the pseudogene TRBV3-2) to TRBJ2-7; 8 bases are shared with TRBD1. The CDR3 sequence is 14 residues long. The V gene's germline CDR1 is LGHDT and CDR2 YNNKEL (reference sequence). V shed 1 base and J 3 bases; nucleotides not matched to a gene: 2. CDR3 coding DNA: TGTGCCAGCAGCCAAGCGGACAGGGACTACGAGCAGTACTTC. Translated: CASSQADRDYEQYF.

The V and J genes are TRBV10-3 and TRBJ1-6, with D maybe TRBD1 (6 bases). V was pared by 6 bases and J by 7 bases, with 10 bases between. The germline gives CDR1 ENHRY, CDR2 SYGVKD. This CDR3 region has 13 residues. CDR3 loop: CAIRRQENSPLHF. The CDR3 DNA follows: TGTGCCATCAGGCGACAGGAGAATTCACCCCTCCACTTT.

This rearrangement joins TRBV13 to TRBJ2-1, with 10 bases that match TRBD1. The CDR3 covers 15 residues. The germline V gene has CDR1 PRHDT and CDR2 FYEKMQ (reference sequence). Unmatched junction bases numbered 4, after V lost 5 bases and J lost 3 bases. Here the CDR3 reads CASSRDRGYYNEQFF. For the CDR3, the DNA is TGTGCCAGCAGCCGGGACAGGGGCTACTACAATGAGCAGTTCTTC.

The J gene is TRBJ2-2, the V gene TRBV5-1, with 10 nucleotides matching TRBD1. V gave up 0 bases and J gave up 7 bases; unmatched junction bases: 3. There are 15 residues in the CDR3. Per germline, CDR1 SGHRS and CDR2 YFSETQ. CDR3 nucleotide sequence: TGCGCCAGCAGCTTGGCCGGACAGGGGGGCGGGGAGCTGTTTTTT. Its protein product is CASSLAGQGGGELFF.

V gene TRBV10-3 combines with J gene TRBJ2-7; TRBD2 matches 10 bases. This CDR3 spans 15 amino acids. Germline lookup yields CDR1 ENHRY and CDR2 SYGVKD. The ends lost 3 bases at V and 6 bases at J; junction bases unmatched: 8. CDR3 coding DNA: TGTGCCATCAGTGATCCAGCGGGAGGGAATCCCGAGCAGTACTTC. It is translated as CAISDPAGGNPEQYF.

The V and J genes are TRBV19 and TRBJ2-2; 11 bases map to TRBD1. J was trimmed by 6 bases and V by 7 bases; bases with no gene match: 19. The V gene's germline CDR1 is LNHDA and CDR2 SQIVND (reference sequence). The CDR3 sequence is 19 residues long. CDR3 protein: CASTSWTGGWGLAPGELFF. The CDR3 nucleotides read TGTGCCAGTACCTCCTGGACAGGGGGCTGGGGACTAGCCCCCGGGGAGCTGTTTTTT.

The chain recombines TRBV27 with TRBJ1-2; 7 bases match TRBD1. The length of the CDR3 is 17 residues. The V gene end was trimmed by 0 bases and the J gene end by 2 bases; junction bases not matched to a gene: 9. Germline V gene data show CDR1 as MNHEY and CDR2 as SMNVEV (reference sequence). The CDR3 nucleotides are TGTGCCAGCAGTTTATCGGGACAGAAGGAAATAAACTATGGCTACACCTTC. Residues: CASSLSGQKEINYGYTF.

The rearrangement links TRBV21-1 to TRBJ2-7; TRBD1, the D gene given by the table, was not confirmed from the DNA. TRBV21-1 is designated a pseudogene. This CDR3 is 17 amino acids long. CDR3 sequence: CASSKEFRQGSFYEQYF. In DNA form, the CDR3 reads TGTGCCAGCAGCAAGGAATTTAGACAGGGAAGTTTTTACGAGCAGTACTTC.

The gene calls are TRBV9 and TRBJ2-3; tentative D call: TRBD2 (5 bases). Looked up from germline, CDR1 is SGDLS and CDR2 is YYNGEE. CDR3 length: 15 residues. Trimming took 3 bases from V and 0 from J, leaving 11 bases between them. CDR3 amino acids: CASSETTPSTDTQYF. CDR3 nucleotides: TGTGCCAGCAGCGAGACTACCCCTAGCACAGATACGCAGTATTTT.

This clone was recorded only once. V and J are TRBV5-1 and TRBJ1-1, with D hard to call. Per germline, CDR1 SGHRS and CDR2 YFSETQ. The V end lost 0 bases, the J end lost 5 bases, and 11 bases lay between the germline ends. This CDR3 spans 14 amino acids. As DNA, the CDR3 is TGCGCCAGCAGCTTGGGGGGAGTGGCAACTGAAGCTTTCTTT. Protein sequence: CASSLGGVATEAFF.

The V gene is TRBV5-8, the J gene TRBJ2-7, with 8 bases fitting TRBD1. Germline V gives CDR1 SGHTS, CDR2 YDEGEE. The trim removed 6 bases at V and 2 bases at J, leaving 19 bases unmatched. CDR3 size: 18 residues. CDR3 DNA: TGTGCCAGCACGTACTATGCCGATTCGGACAGGGACACCTACGAGCAGTACTTC. Translated: CASTYYADSDRDTYEQYF.

This clone appeared a few times. The rearrangement joins TRBV23-1 to TRBJ2-7; D not certain. TRBV23-1 is an ORF; its function is uncertain. The CDR3 extends over 15 amino acids. Trimming removed 6 bases from V and 0 bases from J, with 15 bases in between. CDR3 in amino acids: CASSPLSDISYEQYF. The CDR3 region has the DNA TGCGCCAGCAGCCCTTTGAGCGATATCTCCTACGAGCAGTACTTC.

The V and J genes are TRBV19 and TRBJ1-5, with TRBD1 matching over 8 bases. Germline V CDR1 and CDR2: LNHDA, SQIVND (reference sequence). After removal of 5 bases from V and 7 bases from J, the junction contained 7 bases not matched to a gene. The CDR3 is 14 amino acids. The CDR3 spells CASSLWDRPQPQHF. The CDR3 DNA reads TGTGCCAGTAGTTTATGGGACAGGCCCCAGCCCCAGCATTTT.

The chain is built from TRBV5-1 and TRBJ2-7; 11 bases line up with TRBD1. The CDR3 totals 14 residues. Germline CDR1 is SGHRS and CDR2 is YFSETQ. V dropped 6 bases and J dropped 6; count of bases not matched to a gene: 8. The CDR3 DNA reads as TGCGCCAGCACTGTGGACAGGGGGCTACGCGAGCAGTACTTC. Its protein product is CASTVDRGLREQYF.

The chain is built from TRBV9 and TRBJ2-7, with 7 bases fitting TRBD2. J lost 5 bases, V lost 0 bases, and 11 bases had no gene match. Germline CDR1 and CDR2: SGDLS and YYNGEE. The CDR3 extends over 16 amino acids. The CDR3 DNA follows: TGTGCCAGCAGCGTAGAGGGCTCTAGCGGTTCCCACGAGCAGTACTTC. Translated: CASSVEGSSGSHEQYF.

CDR3 in DNA: TGTGCCAGTACCCCAGCGGCCACCCGGGAGACCCAGTACTTC. It is translated as CASTPAATRETQYF. V gene TRBV19 combines with J gene TRBJ2-5; possible D gene TRBD2, 5 bases. The germline CDR1 and CDR2 sequences are LNHDA and SQIVND (reference sequence). V lost 7 bases and J lost 5, with 17 bases in between. This CDR3 comprises 14 residues.